These T cell receptor beta chains were read from a single sample in a study of siplizumab effects on memory and regulatory T cells. Produced via immunoSEQ multiplex PCR; TCRdb's table is partial and in-frame only. The sample holds 99,000 or so clones, about 93% seen once. Input material: Tregs sorted from blood. These receptors came from a human donor in good health. The CDR3 runs from the conserved cysteine through the conserved F or W. The order of the fields is D gene, V gene, clone size, CDR3 length, J gene, CDR3 DNA, CDR3 protein. D genes are given only for firm matches. Clone size appears in some rows only: once, few, many, or a class for an expanded clone.

d_call: .; v_call: TRBV2; clone_size: .; cdr3_length: 15; j_call: TRBJ2-4; cdr3_nt: TGTGCCAGCAGTGAGGGGACAATAACCAAAAACATTCAGTACTTC; cdr3_aa: CASSEGTITKNIQYF
d_call: .; v_call: TRBV10-3; clone_size: .; cdr3_length: 13; j_call: TRBJ2-7; cdr3_nt: TGTGCCGTCAACCGGGACAACTCCTACGAGCAGTACTTC; cdr3_aa: CAVNRDNSYEQYF
d_call: TRBD1; v_call: TRBV30; clone_size: .; cdr3_length: 15; j_call: TRBJ1-2; cdr3_nt: TGTGCCTGGAGTGTACAAGGGGGCTCATCGGGAGGCTACACCTTC; cdr3_aa: CAWSVQGGSSGGYTF
d_call: TRBD1; v_call: TRBV7-3; clone_size: .; cdr3_length: 17; j_call: TRBJ1-5; cdr3_nt: TGTGCCAGCAGCTTTACAGGGGATAGAGTGAGCAATCAGCCCCAGCATTTT; cdr3_aa: CASSFTGDRVSNQPQHF
d_call: TRBD1; v_call: TRBV19; clone_size: .; cdr3_length: 15; j_call: TRBJ1-3; cdr3_nt: TGTGCCAGTAGAAGCGGGACAGCGTCTGGAAACACCATATATTTT; cdr3_aa: CASRSGTASGNTIYF
d_call: TRBD1; v_call: TRBV7-2; clone_size: .; cdr3_length: 15; j_call: TRBJ2-7; cdr3_nt: TGTGCCAGCAGCTTTCGACAGGGGCGGGTCCACGAGCAGTACTTC; cdr3_aa: CASSFRQGRVHEQYF
d_call: .; v_call: TRBV10-3; clone_size: .; cdr3_length: 15; j_call: TRBJ2-2; cdr3_nt: TGTGCCATCAGTGAGTTTTGGGCGAACACCGGGGAGCTGTTTTTT; cdr3_aa: CAISEFWANTGELFF
d_call: .; v_call: TRBV20-1; clone_size: .; cdr3_length: 11; j_call: TRBJ2-3; cdr3_nt: TGCAGTGCGGTAAAGGCAGATACGCAGTATTTT; cdr3_aa: CSAVKADTQYF
d_call: .; v_call: TRBV2; clone_size: .; cdr3_length: 15; j_call: TRBJ1-5; cdr3_nt: TGTGCCAGCGTTTGGGGCATCGGTGGCAATCAGCCCCAGCATTTT; cdr3_aa: CASVWGIGGNQPQHF
d_call: .; v_call: TRBV25-1; clone_size: .; cdr3_length: 14; j_call: TRBJ2-7; cdr3_nt: TGTGCCAGCAGTGGAGGAGACAGGTTCTACGAGCAGTACTTC; cdr3_aa: CASSGGDRFYEQYF
d_call: .; v_call: TRBV6-5; clone_size: .; cdr3_length: 11; j_call: TRBJ2-7; cdr3_nt: TGTGCCAGCAGTGAGTACTACGAGCAGTACTTC; cdr3_aa: CASSEYYEQYF
d_call: .; v_call: TRBV6-6; clone_size: .; cdr3_length: 14; j_call: TRBJ1-5; cdr3_nt: TGTGCCAGCAGCCAATACCGCACCAATCAGCCCCAGCATTTT; cdr3_aa: CASSQYRTNQPQHF
d_call: .; v_call: TRBV4-1; clone_size: .; cdr3_length: 17; j_call: TRBJ2-1; cdr3_nt: TGCGCCAGCAGCCAAGAGAGGGGAGCCAACTCCTACAATGAGCAGTTCTTC; cdr3_aa: CASSQERGANSYNEQFF
d_call: .; v_call: TRBV7-5; clone_size: .; cdr3_length: 17; j_call: TRBJ1-2; cdr3_nt: TGTGCCAGAAGCTTAGTAACCCCCTTGGGGGGCTTGGGTGGCTACACCTTC; cdr3_aa: CARSLVTPLGGLGGYTF
d_call: TRBD2; v_call: TRBV19; clone_size: .; cdr3_length: 12; j_call: TRBJ2-5; cdr3_nt: TGTGCCACCCATGGGGCTAGCGGTACCCAGTACTTC; cdr3_aa: CATHGASGTQYF
d_call: TRBD1; v_call: TRBV6-1; clone_size: .; cdr3_length: 14; j_call: TRBJ1-2; cdr3_nt: TGTGCCAGCAACAACTTGGGACAGTTCTATGGCTACACCTTC; cdr3_aa: CASNNLGQFYGYTF
d_call: .; v_call: TRBV30; clone_size: .; cdr3_length: 13; j_call: TRBJ2-3; cdr3_nt: TGTGCCTGGAGTGGGGCGGGCACAGATACGCAGTATTTT; cdr3_aa: CAWSGAGTDTQYF
d_call: .; v_call: TRBV6-6; clone_size: .; cdr3_length: 14; j_call: TRBJ2-7; cdr3_nt: TGTGCCAGCAGTCCCGGGACGCGAACCTACGAGCAGTACTTC; cdr3_aa: CASSPGTRTYEQYF
d_call: .; v_call: TRBV5-1; clone_size: once; cdr3_length: 13; j_call: TRBJ2-3; cdr3_nt: TGCGCCAGCTCGGGATCTAGCACAGATACGCAGTATTTT; cdr3_aa: CASSGSSTDTQYF
d_call: TRBD1; v_call: TRBV9; clone_size: .; cdr3_length: 13; j_call: TRBJ1-2; cdr3_nt: TGTGCCAGCAGCTCCCGGGACAGGGATGGCTACACCTTC; cdr3_aa: CASSSRDRDGYTF
d_call: TRBD2; v_call: TRBV5-1; clone_size: .; cdr3_length: 15; j_call: TRBJ2-3; cdr3_nt: TGCGCCAGCACACGCGGGGGGACGTCCACAGATACGCAGTATTTT; cdr3_aa: CASTRGGTSTDTQYF
d_call: .; v_call: TRBV9; clone_size: .; cdr3_length: 15; j_call: TRBJ2-1; cdr3_nt: TGTGCCAGCAGCACCAGCGGGTACTCCTACAATGAGCAGTTCTTC; cdr3_aa: CASSTSGYSYNEQFF
d_call: .; v_call: TRBV15; clone_size: .; cdr3_length: 12; j_call: TRBJ2-7; cdr3_nt: TGTGCCACCAGCAGAGATAACTACGAGCAGTACTTC; cdr3_aa: CATSRDNYEQYF
d_call: TRBD2; v_call: TRBV7-9; clone_size: .; cdr3_length: 18; j_call: TRBJ2-1; cdr3_nt: TGTGCCAGCAGCTCACTACAGCGGGGCCGTCGCGCCTACAATGAGCAGTTCTTC; cdr3_aa: CASSSLQRGRRAYNEQFF
d_call: TRBD2; v_call: TRBV5-1; clone_size: once; cdr3_length: 13; j_call: TRBJ2-5; cdr3_nt: TGCGCCAGCAGCTTTAGCGGGGGAGAGACCCAGTACTTC; cdr3_aa: CASSFSGGETQYF